The 23 T cell receptor beta chains below were found in one sample sequenced in a study of spatial heterogeneity in lung cancer. Documented time point: sample taken at primary tumor resection. TCRdb ran MiXCR on the 5' RACE reads and lists one entry per CDR3 protein. The profile shows roughly 40,000 distinct CDR3 sequences, under 7.5% of them singletons. The sample consisted of PBMCs, taken at surgery. These receptors all come from a female donor with early-stage non-small cell lung cancer.

The rearrangement joins TRBV15 to TRBJ2-3; TRBD2 matches at 13 bases. The CDR3 length is 16 residues. Per germline, CDR1 LNHNV and CDR2 YYDKDF (reference sequence). Unmatched junction bases numbered 4, after V lost 4 bases and J lost 3 bases. The CDR3 coding sequence is TGTGCCACCAGCACAATGACTAGCGGGAGGACAGATACGCAGTATTTT. Amino acids: CATSTMTSGRTDTQYF. The full variable domain, completed using reference TRBV15 and TRBJ2-3, is DAMVIQNPRYQVTQFGKPVTLSCSQTLNHNVMYWYQQKSSQAPKLLFHYYDKDFNNEADTPDNFQSRRPNTSFCFLDIRSPGLGDTAMYLCATSTMTSGRTDTQYFGPGTRLTVL.

This clonotype was seen many times. The chain joins TRBV7-9 to TRBJ1-1, with a tentative D call TRBD1 (6 bases). The V end was cut by 6 bases, the J end by 2 bases, with 16 bases between. The CDR3 totals 15 residues. Germline values: CDR1 SEHNR, CDR2 FQNEAQ (reference sequence). CDR3 in amino acids: CASRAADRFNTEAFF. As DNA, the CDR3 is TGTGCCAGCAGGGCGGCGGACAGATTCAACACTGAAGCTTTCTTT. The complete variable domain, with remaining parts taken from reference TRBV7-9 and TRBJ1-1, reads DTGVSQNPRHKITKRGQNVTFRCDPISEHNRLYWYRQTLGQGPEFLTYFQNEAQLEKSRLLSDRFSAERPKGSFSTLEIQRTEQGDSAMYLCASRAADRFNTEAFFGQGTRLTVV.

This clonotype was recorded many times. One end of the junction fails to match germline, which may point to a read error. The rearrangement joins TRBV5-1 to TRBJ2-1; weak D call: TRBD1 (5 bases). The CDR3 has 14 residues. Per germline, CDR1 SGHRS and CDR2 YFSETQ. This CDR3 reads CASRLGPAYNEQFF. CDR3 in DNA: TGCGCCAGCAGGTTGGGGCCGGCGTACAATGAGCAGTTCTTC.

In its sample, this clonotype was seen many times. V and J are TRBV28 and TRBJ1-2; TRBD1 matches 8 bases. V shed 6 bases and J 7 bases; nucleotides not matched to a gene: 10. CDR1 is MDHEN and CDR2 is SYDVKM in the germline V gene. This CDR3 is built from 14 residues. DNA of the CDR3: TGTGCCAGCAGCCTAACCGGACAGGGCGGTGGCTACACCTTC. This gives the protein CASSLTGQGGGYTF.

Points on this clonotype: A much larger clone sits a single nucleotide away, making a read error possible. The genes are TRBV3-1 and TRBJ2-3, with D perhaps TRBD2 (6 bases). Per the germline V gene, CDR1 is LGHDT and CDR2 is YNNKEL (reference sequence). V lost 4 bases, J lost 6 bases, and 14 bases lay in between. The CDR3 runs 14 residues. The CDR3 DNA reads TGTGCCAGCAGCCGAAACTGGGCGGGGGATACGCAGTATTTT. Encoded protein: CASSRNWAGDTQYF.

This clonotype was seen at least ten times. This chain joins TRBV4-2 and TRBJ2-3, with no clear D. CDR1 and CDR2 (germline): LGHNA, YNFKEQ. V was clipped by 4 bases and J by 4 bases, with 15 bases between them. The CDR3 extends over 15 amino acids. This CDR3 is CASSRRPSAADTQYF. The CDR3 DNA follows: TGTGCCAGCAGCCGGAGACCGTCCGCTGCAGATACGCAGTATTTT.

This clonotype occurred many times. The chain links TRBV12-3 or TRBV12-4 to TRBJ1-1; 8 positions agree with TRBD1. The V segment lost 4 bases and the J segment 5 bases; nucleotides outside the gene matches: 9. The CDR3 has 15 residues. Here the CDR3 reads CASSSLRQGKTEAFF. The CDR3 DNA follows: TGTGCCAGCAGTTCTCTCCGACAGGGGAAAACTGAAGCTTTCTTT.

CDR3 loop: CASSLARDNGYTF. In DNA, the CDR3 is TGTGCCAGCAGTTTAGCCCGGGACAATGGCTACACCTTC. This rearrangement joins TRBV27 to TRBJ1-2; possible D gene TRBD1, 6 bases. The germline CDR1 and CDR2 sequences are MNHEY and SMNVEV (reference sequence). V lost 2 bases and J lost 6, with 10 bases in between. The CDR3 is 13 residues long.

This clonotype was recorded many times. The V call is TRBV12-3 or TRBV12-4, the J call TRBJ1-4; TRBD1 agrees at 9 bases. The length of the CDR3 is 13 residues. The ends lost 6 bases at V and 7 bases at J; junction bases unmatched: 3. CDR3 residues: CASRTTGGEKLFF. The CDR3 DNA is TGTGCCAGCAGGACGACAGGGGGTGAAAAACTGTTTTTT.

This clonotype was picked up a small number of times. V and J are TRBV30 and TRBJ2-6; 9 nucleotides line up with TRBD1. Germline V gene lookup returns CDR1 GTSNPN and CDR2 SVGIG (reference sequence). With V trimmed by 2 bases and J by 1 base, 9 bases remained unmatched. CDR3 length: 18 amino acids. CDR3 sequence (DNA): TGTGCCTGGAGTACCGGGACAGGGAAATTTTCTGGGGCCAACGTCCTGACTTTC. As protein: CAWSTGTGKFSGANVLTF.

This clonotype showed up many times. The V gene is TRBV11-2, the J gene TRBJ2-7; D may be TRBD2 (5 bases). This CDR3 is built from 14 residues. CDR1 and CDR2 from the germline V gene are SGHAT and FQNNGV. Trimming pared 4 bases from V and 0 bases from J, leaving 10 bases between. CDR3 sequence reads: CASSSTRGSYEQYF. In DNA, the CDR3 is TGTGCCAGCAGCTCCACACGGGGCTCCTACGAGCAGTACTTC. Together with reference TRBV11-2 and TRBJ2-7, the CDR3 gives the full variable domain: EAGVAQSPRYKIIEKRQSVAFWCNPISGHATLYWYQQILGQGPKLLIQFQNNGVVDDSQLPKDRFSAERLKGVDSTLKIQPAKLEDSAVYLCASSSTRGSYEQYFGPGTRLTVT.

The chain carries TRBV29-1 and TRBJ1-2; 8 bases fit TRBD1. The CDR3 sequence is 13 residues long. With 1 base clipped from V and 4 bases from J, the junction kept 2 bases outside the gene matches. Germline assignment: CDR1 SQVTM and CDR2 ANQGSEA. This CDR3 is CSVEGGTGYGYTF. The CDR3 region has the DNA TGCAGCGTTGAAGGCGGGACAGGCTATGGCTACACCTTC.

This clonotype was detected ten times or more. The chain employs TRBV29-1 and TRBJ1-5, with a possible D match to TRBD1 (5 bases). CDR3 size: 15 residues. Trimming removed 4 bases from V and 0 bases from J, with 13 bases in between. CDR1 and CDR2 (germline): SQVTM, ANQGSEA. CDR3 amino acids: CSVVPRGYSNQPQHF. The CDR3 nucleotides are TGCAGCGTTGTACCGAGGGGTTATAGCAATCAGCCCCAGCATTTT. Drawing the rest from reference TRBV29-1 and TRBJ1-5, the complete variable domain is SAVISQKPSRDICQRGTSLTIQCQVDSQVTMMFWYRQQPGQSLTLIATANQGSEATYESGFVIDKFPISRPNLTFSTLTVSNMSPEDSSIYLCSVVPRGYSNQPQHFGDGTRLSIL.

This clonotype was recorded at least ten times. The rearrangement joins TRBV20-1 to TRBJ2-7; D not resolved. Germline V gene data show CDR1 as DFQATT and CDR2 as SNEGSKA (reference sequence). The V and J ends lost 3 bases and 1 base respectively, with 1 base between them. The CDR3 consists of 10 residues. The CDR3 loop reads CSASSYEQYF. CDR3 coding DNA: TGCAGTGCTAGTTCCTACGAGCAGTACTTC.

This clonotype appeared many times. V is TRBV11-2 and J is TRBJ1-1; 7 bases agree with TRBD1. CDR3 size: 15 residues. After removal of 5 bases from V and 0 bases from J, the junction contained 6 bases not matched to a gene. CDR1 is SGHAT, CDR2 FQNNGV, per germline. For the CDR3, the DNA is TGTGCCAGCAGCGACAGGGACAGCATGAACACTGAAGCTTTCTTT. It translates to CASSDRDSMNTEAFF.

This clonotype was recorded at least ten times. The V call is TRBV24-1, the J call TRBJ2-2, with 7 bases fitting TRBD1. Germline assignment: CDR1 KGHDR and CDR2 SFDVKD. J was trimmed by 3 bases and V by 5 bases; bases with no gene match: 11. CDR3 length equals 17 residues. CDR3 coding DNA: TGTGCCACCAGTGGTTCGCCAGGGGGTCCGTACACCGGGGAGCTGTTTTTT. It encodes CATSGSPGGPYTGELFF.

This clonotype has more than one count but fewer than ten. The chain joins TRBV14 to TRBJ1-2; no firm D call. Looked up from germline, CDR1 is SGHDN and CDR2 is FVKESK. The CDR3 spans 15 residues. The V and J ends lost 0 bases and 0 bases respectively, with 8 bases between them. CDR3 DNA sequence: TGTGCCAGCAGCCAAGATCTACAGCCTAACTATGGCTACACCTTC. It specifies CASSQDLQPNYGYTF.

Many counts were recorded for this clonotype. The CDR3 reads CSVVRMGPHRSYEQYF. The CDR3, as DNA: TGCAGCGTTGTTCGTATGGGACCGCACCGATCCTACGAGCAGTACTTC. This chain links TRBV29-1 with TRBJ2-7; D may match TRBD1 or TRBD2 (5 bases each). This CDR3 spans 16 amino acids. V was pared by 4 bases and J by 1 base, with 20 bases between. CDR1 is SQVTM and CDR2 is ANQGSEA in the germline V gene.

This clonotype was detected ten times or more. The genes are TRBV7-9 and TRBJ2-7; D possibly corresponds to TRBD2 (5 bases). Germline V CDR1 and CDR2: SEHNR, FQNEAQ (reference sequence). V dropped 1 base and J dropped 6 bases, with 7 bases sitting between them. The CDR3 loop spans 12 amino acids. CDR3 region: CASSLVGSEQYF. CDR3 nucleotides: TGTGCCAGCAGCTTAGTTGGGAGCGAGCAGTACTTC.

The chain employs TRBV28 and TRBJ1-5, with D uncertain. The V end lost 5 bases, the J end lost 2 bases, and 13 bases lay between the germline ends. This CDR3 comprises 15 residues. Germline V lookup: CDR1 MDHEN, CDR2 SYDVKM. CDR3 bases: TGTGCCAGCAGTCCTCCCCGGCAGGGCAATCAGCCCCAGCATTTT. It is translated as CASSPPRQGNQPQHF.

This clonotype was recorded many times. This chain joins TRBV6-2 or TRBV6-3 and TRBJ2-5; D might be TRBD2 (5 bases). Germline CDR1 is MNHEY and CDR2 is SVGEGT. This CDR3 is 13 amino acids long. V lost 5 bases and J 2 bases, leaving 9 bases between the germline ends. The CDR3 nucleotides are TGTGCCAGCAGTCGGACTGGACAAGAGACCCAGTACTTC. As protein: CASSRTGQETQYF.

This clonotype was seen many times. The chain employs TRBV11-2 and TRBJ1-2; TRBD1 is a possible D gene (6 bases). V dropped 7 bases and J dropped 6 bases, with 18 bases sitting between them. Germline lookup yields CDR1 SGHAT and CDR2 FQNNGV. This CDR3 is 14 amino acids long. CDR3 DNA sequence: TGTGCCAGCACCCGGGGGCAGGCGGAAGATGGCTACACCTTC. Its protein product is CASTRGQAEDGYTF. Combining the CDR3 with reference TRBV11-2 and TRBJ1-2 gives the whole variable domain EAGVAQSPRYKIIEKRQSVAFWCNPISGHATLYWYQQILGQGPKLLIQFQNNGVVDDSQLPKDRFSAERLKGVDSTLKIQPAKLEDSAVYLCASTRGQAEDGYTFGSGTRLTVV.

This clonotype showed up many times. The rearrangement uses TRBV10-2 and TRBJ1-5; 9 bases are a match to TRBD1. The V segment lost 6 bases and the J segment 2 bases; nucleotides outside the gene matches: 5. CDR1 is WSHSY and CDR2 is SAAADI in the germline V gene. The CDR3 extends over 15 amino acids. The DNA for the CDR3 is TGCGCCAGCAGGGGACAGGGAACGGGCAATCAGCCCCAGCATTTT. Protein product: CASRGQGTGNQPQHF.